This section outlines one TCR beta chain sequence together with its context. Its cognate antigen has yet to be identified. Nothing much larger sits one base from this clone, and base qualities are not available. These data are taken from a study of blood T cell repertoires in COVID-19 (dated by TCRdb to the early 2020s). Broadly, across the study: Collaborator samples came from the United States, Italy and Spain and covered acute and convalescent phases of COVID-19. The material from the prospective study consisted of cDNA or gDNA derived from T cells, B-cell-depleted T cells, or PBMCs. Subjects who had been exposed to COVID-19, were actively infected with it, or had recovered from it provided the deeply sampled blood TCRbeta repertoires that made up the dataset. A freely available public database, intended as a resource for researchers studying the immune response to SARS-CoV-2, is where the repertoires were released. The samples were drawn from the first 160 participants of the ongoing ImmuneRACE study and from more than 1,000 subjects provided by 6 global collaborators. Sample metadata almost always included a de-identified subject ID, COVID-19 status, age in years and sex. Where available, HLA class I and class II types were taken from metadata supplied by the sample provider and were not determined by assay-based typing.

The immunoSEQ Assay, a bias-controlled multiplex PCR, was used to amplify TCRbeta CDR3 regions from genomic DNA. In the original analysis: The number of nucleated cells in each sample was estimated from the amplification of reference gene primers within the assay. To quantify the absolute abundance of each unique TCRbeta CDR3 rearrangement, sequence reads were collapsed and filtered. For each sample, productive Simpson clonality was calculated as the square root of Simpson's diversity index across productive rearrangements. TCRdb's version of the immuneACCESS table is confined to in-frame rearrangements and falls short of the full clone set. An unresolved V gene accounts for under half of the shortfall where checked; the remainder is of unknown origin. Clone size and V and J calls were adopted from that table, with D and trimming inferred from the DNA. Recorded for this sample are about 480,000 clones; more than 75% of them occurred a single time. The top ten clonotypes cover 1.8% of the sample.

Study-wide findings and limitations: The quantity of clinical and demographic metadata differed by source and by participant and was supplied without curation.

Based on the germline V gene (reference sequence), the CDR1 and CDR2 sequences are SEHNR and FQNEAQ. V sheds 5 bases and J sheds 0 bases, leaving 10 bases between their ends. The CDR3 sequence holds 14 residues, the cysteine and phenylalanine included. The DNA shown is the 42-base CDR3, in frame from base 1. Enrolling through a virtual design, the prospective study's participants ranged in age from roughly 18 to 95 years and lived across about two dozen United States geographic areas. To assign participants to cohorts, the prospective study relied on clinical history that participants themselves reported in a screening survey and a study questionnaire. Recovered participants in ImmuneRACE Cohort 3 were defined by two consecutive negative NP/OP PCR tests, clearance by a healthcare professional, or resolution of symptoms. Mobile phlebotomists in the prospective study collected whole blood, serum and a nasopharyngeal or oropharyngeal swab from every participant. Additional blood draws and questionnaires over an approximately two-month period could optionally be provided by prospective study participants. Before DNA extraction, prospective study blood samples were shipped either frozen or at room temperature.

The rearrangement combines TRBV7-9 with TRBJ1-1; no confident D gene assignment can be made. The material sequenced was PBMCs or T cells enriched from blood (not recorded which). This receptor was taken from a middle-aged woman who had recovered from COVID-19. The DNA sequence is as follows: TGTGCCAGCAGCCCCATCAACATGAACACTGAAGCTTTCTTT. It specifies CASSPINMNTEAFF.